This entry concerns a single T cell receptor beta chain. Primers included in the PCR were 60 Vbeta and 13 Jbeta primers. The table came from immunoSEQ multiplex PCR; TCRdb's copy has only in-frame clones and leaves some out. The sample carries about 93,000 clones, about 81% recorded once. The source of the sample is a study of cytomegalovirus exposure and HLA in healthy donors. The J segment lost 4 bases and the V segment lost 2 bases, leaving 8 bases of the junction unmatched. CDR1 MNHNS and CDR2 SASEGT come from the germline V gene. The CDR3 is 16 residues long. The sequenced sample was PBMCs. This chain links TRBV6-1 with TRBJ1-2; TRBD1 matches at 9 bases. The receptor was derived from a woman aged 40 to 50 in good health and CMV-seronegative. The CDR3 reads CASSERGQGRLYGYTF. The DNA for the CDR3 is TGTGCCAGCAGTGAAAGGGGACAGGGACGCCTCTATGGCTACACCTTC.